This T cell receptor beta chain was captured by sequencing in a study of vaccination and CD4 T cells after COVID-19 (dated by TCRdb to the early 2020s). Regarding the study in general: Every convalescent patient had a positive nasal swab PCR test for SARS-CoV-2, with mild disease in 8 to 10 patients and severe disease in one. In the convalescent cohort there were six males and four females, among whom were two Hispanic individuals, seven Caucasians, two Asians and one multiracial person. Participants received two doses of either the Pfizer-BioNTech BNT162b2 vaccine (n=8) or the Moderna mRNA-1273 vaccine (n=2). Post-COVID blood samples from convalescent patients were collected a median of around 100 days after diagnosis, with a range of about 30 to 170 days. Post-vaccine blood samples were obtained a median of around 74 days after the second vaccine dose, with a range of roughly 13 to 250 days. For stimulating the cultures, overlapping spike peptide pools were used, derived from SARS-CoV-2 as well as from the common cold coronaviruses HCoV-NL63, HCoV-OC43 and HCoV-229E. In control cultures, a CEFX viral epitope pool was used as positive control, an HIV-1 Nef peptide pool was used as negative control, or no peptide was added. In under 13 COVID-19 convalescent patients and 4 infection-naive healthy vaccine recipients, researchers compared the spike-specific CD4+ TCR repertoire from before mRNA vaccination with the repertoire from after.

V loses 5 bases at its end and J loses 10 bases; junction bases beyond the gene matches: 12. CDR1 is given as DFQATT and CDR2 as SNEGSKA, both from the germline V gene (reference sequence). The CDR3, cysteine through phenylalanine, is 15 amino acids long. Only CDR3 DNA remains: 45 bases, in frame from the first base. Explained via the paper, the treatment or condition label denotes: roughly 11-day PBMC culture with coronavirus spike peptide pools or control peptides (ViraFEST assay). The ViraFEST assay was used in the study, in which antigen-specific T cells were expanded with peptide pools and expanded clonotypes were subsequently identified by TCR sequencing. The convalescent patients' positive SARS-CoV-2 PCR tests fell between March and December 2020, which was before the Alpha, Beta and Delta variants emerged in the United States. More than 1.5 million PBMCs per well were cultured in IMDM with 5% human AB serum and 8 to 10 IU/ml IL-2, plus 10 ug/ml peptide pools. On days 3 and 7, half of the culture medium was replaced with fresh IL-2-containing medium. After 10 days of culture, CD4+ T cells were isolated by negative selection using the EasySep CD4+ T cell isolation kit. PBMCs were separated from whole blood using Ficoll-Paque Plus gradient centrifugation and then either used fresh or cryopreserved at -140C. Triplicate wells were generally used for each culture condition.

This clonotype was seen only a few times. The antigen it recognizes is unknown. It has no much larger one-base neighbor in the sample; base qualities were not kept. The library was prepared using PCR. DNA from cultured CD4+ T cells was subjected to TCR sequencing with the Oncomine TCR Beta short-read assay at the Johns Hopkins FTIC core. Genomic DNA was extracted from the cultured CD4+ T cells with the QIAamp micro DNA kit. The Oncomine TCR Beta libraries from cultured CD4+ T cells were pooled using unique dual indexes and then sequenced on an Illumina iSeq 100. Per the source publication's procedure: Non-productive sequences were removed, and CDR3s that did not start with C, did not end with F or W, or were shorter than 7 amino acids were discarded. Antigen-specific clonotypes were identified using the MANAFEST web application through comparison of peptide-stimulated wells with reference and other culture wells. For a clone to be called positive, the clone needed an FDR below 0.05, an odds ratio above 5, and a productive frequency above 0.1% in at least two of three replicate wells. A clonotype counted as cross-reactive if it showed significant expansion both in the SARS-CoV-2 spike wells and in at least one common cold coronavirus spike condition. Using R version 3.6.1, CDR3 homology was evaluated through Levenshtein distances (stringdist) along with unrooted phylogenetic trees (ape). The public reads were reprocessed in TCRdb via fastp at Q25 and MiXCR, keeping in-frame beta chains. Rows with a matching CDR3 protein are joined into one entry that keeps the most common DNA and genes. TCRdb, not the original authors, processed these V and J calls. The sample table lists just under 20,000 distinct CDR3 sequences, around 45% of them with a count of one. The ten biggest clones cover 4% of the sample.

General study outcomes and caveats: The median count of SARS-CoV-2-reactive clonotypes went up from 21 after infection to more than 30 after vaccination, although the change was not significant. In convalescent patients, a median roughly 87% of post-vaccine SARS-CoV-2-reactive clones were detected only after vaccination, and vaccine-specific priming was suggested by this finding. Of the vaccine-specific clones in convalescent patients, 304 of 307, or nearly all, reacted only to SARS-CoV-2 spike and did not cross-react with common cold coronaviruses. The study included relatively few convalescent patients and did not analyze early timepoints after natural infection.

The sequencing here drew on CD4+ T cells from blood, cultured in vitro, taken before SARS-CoV-2 vaccination. Recombination joined TRBV20-1 with TRBJ1-6, and 9 junction bases match TRBD1. This TCR was sampled from a human donor who had recovered from COVID-19. The sequenced DNA: TGCAGTGCTTATAATTCGGGACAGGGAGTGTCACCCCTCCACTTT. Translated, this gives CSAYNSGQGVSPLHF.